This TCR beta chain emerged from a study of technical replicates of blood from a handful of donors. V shed 2 bases, J shed 7 bases, and the junction held 6 bases outside the gene matches. From germline, CDR1 is MGHRA and CDR2 YSYEKL. This CDR3 has 16 amino acids. The method was immunoSEQ multiplex PCR; TCRdb's version includes in-frame clones alone and lacks a portion of them. Of 60,000 to 90,000 clones listed, around 97% are singletons. The genes are TRBV4-1 and TRBJ2-1, with 12 nucleotides matching TRBD2. The clonotype comes from a human donor in good health. The specimen was T cells isolated from PBMCs. The CDR3 DNA is TGCGCCAGCAGCCAAAGCGTGCTAGCGGGGGGGAATGAGCAGTTCTTC. The encoded protein is CASSQSVLAGGNEQFF.